This T cell receptor (beta chain) comes out of a study of blood T cell repertoires in COVID-19. Study information: Researchers got acute and convalescent COVID-19 samples from the United States, Italy and Spain. Sample material is recorded as cDNA or gDNA derived from T cells, B-cell-depleted T cells, or PBMCs.

CDR3 length: 18 residues. J gave up 8 bases and V 5 bases, and 19 bases lay outside the gene matches. Per germline, CDR1 SEHNR and CDR2 FQNEAQ (reference sequence). Source study methods: Reference gene primer amplification gave nucleated cell count estimates. The table came from immunoSEQ multiplex PCR; TCRdb's copy has only in-frame clones and leaves some out. V and J calls and clone size are given by that table; D and trimming were obtained from the DNA. The sample shows about 110,000 clones, about four fifths of them seen only once. This TCR derives from a woman older than 75 with acute or convalescent COVID-19. Sequences were obtained from peripheral blood. The chain combines TRBV7-9 with TRBJ2-3; 10 nucleotides agree with TRBD2. Here the CDR3 reads CASSPLSRRLAGLSTQYF. CDR3 in DNA: TGTGCCAGCAGCCCACTTAGTAGGCGACTAGCGGGCCTTAGTACGCAGTATTTT.